This TCR beta chain comes out of a study of T-cell reconstitution after alpha-beta-depleted transplantation in children. The library targeted TCRbeta and was prepared with unique molecular identifiers. TCRdb recomputed calls from the PCR reads with MiXCR, one row per CDR3 protein. The table shows some 200,000 distinct CDR3 sequences, with about 15% occurring only once. This clonotype was detected ten times or more. The CDR3 extends over 16 amino acids. V lost 6 bases, J lost 0 bases, and 12 bases lay in between. Germline lookup yields CDR1 ENHRY and CDR2 SYGVKD. This chain joins TRBV10-3 and TRBJ2-6; no clear D gene. The material was PBMCs from the stem cell graft donor, obtained from the stem cell graft. The TCR was taken from a human donor who donated a stem cell graft to a child with acute lymphoblastic leukemia. CDR3 sequence: CAISPAPLSGANVLTF. DNA of the CDR3: TGTGCCATCAGCCCGGCCCCCCTCTCTGGGGCCAACGTCCTGACTTTC.